The TCR beta chain described here comes from a study of blood T cell repertoires in COVID-19. Study as a whole: PBMCs, B-cell-depleted T cells, or T cells provided the cDNA or gDNA that made up the material.

Participants, roughly 18 to 90 years old, spanned about two dozen US areas. Libraries were prepared by immunoSEQ multiplex PCR; TCRdb keeps only in-frame clonotypes and omits some of them. This repertoire shows around 170,000 clones, more than 80% found once; its top ten account for about 12%. CDR1 SGHTA and CDR2 FQGNSA come from the germline V gene. The CDR3 totals 15 residues. V was pared by 2 bases and J by 3 bases, with 2 bases of the junction left unmatched. The sequence derives from a man aged 45 to 65 who had recovered from COVID-19. Material for sequencing was PBMCs or T cells enriched from blood (not recorded which). The chain combines TRBV7-2 with TRBJ2-3; 10 positions match TRBD2. Here the CDR3 reads CASSLKAGGTDTQYF. The CDR3 DNA reads as TGTGCCAGCAGCTTAAAAGCGGGGGGGACAGATACGCAGTATTTT. Complete variable domain (other parts from reference TRBV7-2 and TRBJ2-3): GAGVSQSPSNKVTEKGKDVELRCDPISGHTALYWYRQSLGQGLEFLIYFQGNSAPDKSGLPSDRFSAERTGGSVSTLTIQRTQQEDSAVYLCASSLKAGGTDTQYFGPGTRLTVL.